This T cell receptor (beta chain) was sequenced for a study of cytomegalovirus exposure and HLA in healthy donors. Findings and caveats of the study: Sequencing depth across donors, presence/absence analyses assumed, was roughly uniform.

As concerns this clone: Its target is unknown.

Germline values: CDR1 MNHEY, CDR2 SVGAGI. This CDR3 has 15 amino acids. V was shortened by 6 bases and J by 3 bases, with 17 bases between the two germline ends. Primers for the PCR totalled 60 Vbeta and 13 Jbeta. Repertoires were generated with immunoSEQ multiplex PCR, while TCRdb's copy carries only in-frame clones and drops some. The table lists tens of thousands of clones, roughly 77% of them singletons, with 14% to 15% in the top ten. The clonotype comes from a woman aged 40 to 55 in good health and CMV-seropositive. This chain uses TRBV6-5 with TRBJ1-2; tentatively, D is TRBD1 (6 bases). Sequenced material: PBMCs. CDR3 residues: CASRAQGREYYGYTF. DNA of the CDR3: TGTGCCAGCAGAGCACAGGGTAGGGAATACTATGGCTACACCTTC.